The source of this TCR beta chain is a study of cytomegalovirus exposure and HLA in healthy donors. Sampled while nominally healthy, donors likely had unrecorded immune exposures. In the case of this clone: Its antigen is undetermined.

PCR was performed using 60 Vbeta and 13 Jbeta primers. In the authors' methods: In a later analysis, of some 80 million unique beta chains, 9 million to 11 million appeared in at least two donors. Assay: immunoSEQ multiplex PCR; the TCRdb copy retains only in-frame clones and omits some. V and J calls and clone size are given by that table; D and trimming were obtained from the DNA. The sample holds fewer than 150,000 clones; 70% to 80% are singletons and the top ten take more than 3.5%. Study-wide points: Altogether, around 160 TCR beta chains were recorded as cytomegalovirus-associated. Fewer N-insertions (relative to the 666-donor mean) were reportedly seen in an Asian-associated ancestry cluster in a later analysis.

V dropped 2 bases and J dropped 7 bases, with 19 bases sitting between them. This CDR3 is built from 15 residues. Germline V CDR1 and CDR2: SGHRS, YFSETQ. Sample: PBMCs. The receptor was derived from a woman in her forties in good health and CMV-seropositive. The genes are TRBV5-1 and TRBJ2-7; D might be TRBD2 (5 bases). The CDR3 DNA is TGCGCCAGCAGCTTAAACAGTTTCAACCCGGGGGAGCAGTACTTC. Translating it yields CASSLNSFNPGEQYF.